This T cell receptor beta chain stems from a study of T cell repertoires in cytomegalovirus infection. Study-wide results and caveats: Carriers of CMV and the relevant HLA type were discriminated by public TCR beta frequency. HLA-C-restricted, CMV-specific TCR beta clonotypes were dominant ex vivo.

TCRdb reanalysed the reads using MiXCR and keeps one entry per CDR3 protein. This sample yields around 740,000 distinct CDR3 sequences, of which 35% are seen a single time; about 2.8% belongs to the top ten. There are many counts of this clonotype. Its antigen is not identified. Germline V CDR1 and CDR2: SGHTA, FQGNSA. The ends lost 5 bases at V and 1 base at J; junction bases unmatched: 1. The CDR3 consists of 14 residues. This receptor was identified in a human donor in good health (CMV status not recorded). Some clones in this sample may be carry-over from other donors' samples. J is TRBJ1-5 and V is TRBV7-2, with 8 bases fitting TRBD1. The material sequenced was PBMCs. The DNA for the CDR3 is TGTGCCAGCAGCCGACAGGGGAGCAATCAGCCCCAGCATTTT. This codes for CASSRQGSNQPQHF. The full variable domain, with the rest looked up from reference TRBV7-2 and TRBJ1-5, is GAGVSQSPSNKVTEKGKDVELRCDPISGHTALYWYRQSLGQGLEFLIYFQGNSAPDKSGLPSDRFSAERTGGSVSTLTIQRTQQEDSAVYLCASSRQGSNQPQHFGDGTRLSIL.